The rows below give T cell receptor beta chains drawn from one sample of a study of shared clonotypes between healthy human individuals. Method: immunoSEQ multiplex PCR; TCRdb's copy keeps in-frame clones and lacks some. The sample holds about 460,000 clones, approximately 80% seen once. Sequencing was done on a sample of PBMCs. Receptors originate from a woman between 40 and 50 years old in good health. Some clones in this sample may be carry-over from other donors' samples. Each CDR3 is given with its conserved first and last residue. D genes are given only for firm matches. The size of a clone is reported for some rows only, either as once, few or many, or as a class for expanded clones.

CDR3: CASSFRQGKDTIYF
DNA: TGTGCCAGCAGTTTTCGGCAGGGGAAGGACACCATATATTTT
V: TRBV28
size: -
D: -
J: TRBJ1-3

CDR3: CASSPSGVYKQYF
DNA: TGCGCCAGCAGCCCGTCCGGGGTTTATAAGCAGTACTTC
V: TRBV4-1
size: once
D: -
J: TRBJ2-7

CDR3: CSVDTGFEQFF
DNA: TGCAGCGTTGATACAGGGTTTGAGCAGTTCTTC
V: TRBV29-1
size: once
D: -
J: TRBJ2-1

CDR3: CASSPPQKPGIYEQYF
DNA: TGTGCCAGCTCACCCCCCCAGAAGCCCGGAATCTACGAGCAGTACTTC
V: TRBV18
size: -
D: -
J: TRBJ2-7

CDR3: CASRPDRRTLGSNQPQHF
DNA: TGTGCCAGTAGGCCGGACAGGAGGACGCTTGGTAGCAATCAGCCCCAGCATTTT
V: TRBV19
size: -
D: TRBD1
J: TRBJ1-5

CDR3: CASSIIATSGTLSYEQYF
DNA: TGTGCCAGTAGTATTATTGCGACTAGCGGGACCCTTTCCTACGAGCAGTACTTC
V: TRBV19
size: -
D: TRBD2
J: TRBJ2-7

CDR3: CASIDSGTLWANVLTF
DNA: TGTGCCAGCATTGATAGCGGGACCCTCTGGGCCAACGTCCTGACTTTC
V: TRBV28
size: once
D: TRBD2
J: TRBJ2-6

CDR3: CASRPPGTGETQYF
DNA: TGTGCCAGCAGGCCTCCCGGGACGGGAGAGACCCAGTACTTC
V: TRBV7-2
size: -
D: -
J: TRBJ2-5

CDR3: CASSEGAGDYGYTF
DNA: TGTGCCAGCAGTGAAGGGGCAGGGGACTATGGCTACACCTTC
V: TRBV2
size: -
D: -
J: TRBJ1-2

CDR3: CASSKLAGAYEQYF
DNA: TGTGCCAGCAGTAAGTTAGCGGGCGCCTACGAGCAGTACTTC
V: TRBV27
size: -
D: TRBD2
J: TRBJ2-7

CDR3: CASSPSTNNEQFF
DNA: TGTGCCAGCTCACCATCGACCAACAATGAGCAGTTCTTC
V: TRBV18
size: few
D: -
J: TRBJ2-1

CDR3: CASSLVTVGNEQFF
DNA: TGTGCCAGCAGCTTAGTTACGGTGGGCAATGAGCAGTTCTTC
V: TRBV7-9
size: -
D: -
J: TRBJ2-1

CDR3: CASSAPYEQYF
DNA: TGTGCCAGCAGTGCGCCCTACGAGCAGTACTTC
V: TRBV2
size: once
D: -
J: TRBJ2-7